The 19 T cell receptor beta chains below come from one sample, sequenced in a study of naive CD8 T cells in extremely preterm neonates (dated by TCRdb to 2017 to 2019). Overall study outcomes, separate from this receptor: Compared with the older groups, preterm CDR3s were shorter and closer to germline, carrying fewer N additions and showing less junctional trimming.

The library was produced with the immunoSEQ multiplex PCR assay. This immuneACCESS table, as held by TCRdb, lists in-frame sequences with V and J called but not all clones. Of the missing ones, under half trace to an unresolved V gene in checked studies; the others have no known cause. This sample holds around 25,000 clones; about 91% were observed only once. The ten most abundant clones make up approximately 1% of the sample. These TCRs' antigens remain unknown. The preterm samples were obtained from a few extremely preterm deliveries at roughly 23-27 weeks of gestation. The specimen sequenced was naive CD8+ T cells from cord blood. The receptor source for this set is a boy who was born preterm.

The V gene is TRBV7-9, the J gene TRBJ1-2; a weak D match, TRBD1 (5 bases). V was clipped by 1 base and J by 3 bases, with 9 bases between them. The CDR3 loop spans 14 amino acids. CDR1 and CDR2 from the germline V gene are SEHNR and FQNEAQ (reference sequence). Written as DNA, the CDR3 is TGTGCCAGCAGCTTAGATCCGGGACACTATGGCTACACCTTC. It is translated as CASSLDPGHYGYTF.

The rearrangement joins TRBV7-2 to TRBJ1-1, with 7 bases fitting TRBD1. V gave up 1 base and J gave up 1 base; unmatched junction bases: 0. The CDR3 covers 14 residues. Germline loops: CDR1 SGHTA, CDR2 FQGNSA. CDR3 protein: CASSLGTGNTEAFF. In DNA, the CDR3 is TGTGCCAGCAGCTTAGGGACAGGGAACACTGAAGCTTTCTTT.

The rearrangement joins TRBV9 to TRBJ2-7; 10 bases fit TRBD1. Germline V gene sequence: CDR1 SGDLS, CDR2 YYNGEE. Trimming took 0 bases from V and 4 from J; bases not matched to a gene: 7. The CDR3 consists of 16 residues. CDR3 DNA: TGTGCCAGCAGCGTAGAACCGGGGACAGGGGTTTACGAGCAGTACTTC. Amino acid sequence: CASSVEPGTGVYEQYF.

The DNA of the CDR3 is TGTGCCAGAAGCTTGGAAGATGGGGCTTTCTTT. It yields the protein CARSLEDGAFF. This chain joins TRBV5-3 and TRBJ1-1, with D unclear. TRBV5-3 is flagged as an ORF with uncertain function. With 0 bases removed from V and 11 bases from J, the gap between germline ends came to 8 bases. This CDR3 is built from 11 residues.

This clone was observed once. The chain carries TRBV20-1 and TRBJ1-1; tentatively, D is TRBD1 (6 bases). Germline assignment: CDR1 DFQATT and CDR2 SNEGSKA (reference sequence). Trimming left V 5 bases short and J 8 bases short, with 6 bases between. This CDR3 region has 9 residues. CDR3 coding DNA: TGCAGTGCTGACAGGGAAGCTTTCTTT. Its translation is CSADREAFF.

The CDR3 loop reads CASSIDRGRNQPQHF. CDR3 sequence (DNA): TGTGCCAGCAGCATAGACAGGGGGCGAAATCAGCCCCAGCATTTT. V and J are TRBV21-1 and TRBJ1-5; TRBD1, the table's D call, lacks a check against the DNA. TRBV21-1 is an annotated pseudogene. The length of the CDR3 is 15 residues.

The CDR3 DNA sequence: TGTGCCTGGAGTGTCGGGACAGGGGGAAACACCATATATTTT. Protein sequence: CAWSVGTGGNTIYF. The chain employs TRBV30 and TRBJ1-3; 9 positions agree with TRBD1. After removal of 0 bases from V and 4 bases from J, the junction contained 1 base not matched to a gene. Germline assignment: CDR1 GTSNPN and CDR2 SVGIG (reference sequence). The CDR3 loop spans 14 amino acids.

The rearrangement joins TRBV6-1 to TRBJ2-3; TRBD1 might be the D (5 bases). The CDR3 contains 16 residues. Trimming pared 0 bases from V and 1 base from J, leaving 11 bases between. Germline-derived CDR1 and CDR2 are MNHNS and SASEGT. CDR3 nucleotide sequence: TGTGCCAGCAGTGAAGCATTGGCACAGGGCACAGATACGCAGTATTTT. It specifies CASSEALAQGTDTQYF.

The V gene is TRBV7-3, the J gene TRBJ2-2; 8 bases match TRBD2. The germline gives CDR1 SGHTA, CDR2 FQGTGA. After removal of 2 bases from V and 3 bases from J, the junction contained 2 bases not matched to a gene. The CDR3 has 15 amino acids. The CDR3 coding sequence is TGTGCCAGCAGCTTAGCGGGGGGATACACCGGGGAGCTGTTTTTT. It translates to CASSLAGGYTGELFF.

The rearrangement uses TRBV4-1 and TRBJ2-7; 7 bases fit TRBD1. There are 14 residues in the CDR3. Germline loops: CDR1 MGHRA, CDR2 YSYEKL. V trimming: 3 bases; J trimming: 2 bases; junction bases outside the gene matches: 4. CDR3 DNA: TGCGCCAGCAGCCAGGCCGACAGGGCCTACGAGCAGTACTTC. As protein: CASSQADRAYEQYF.

The chain combines TRBV5-6 with TRBJ2-5, with 9 bases that match TRBD2. Per the germline V gene, CDR1 is SGHDT and CDR2 is YYEEEE. This CDR3 spans 14 amino acids. With 3 bases clipped from V and 5 bases from J, the junction kept 5 bases outside the gene matches. As DNA, the CDR3 is TGTGCCAGCAGCTCCGGGACTAGCCGGGAGACCCAGTACTTC. As protein: CASSSGTSRETQYF.

The rearrangement links TRBV5-1 to TRBJ2-7; D may be TRBD1 (6 bases). The CDR3 totals 12 residues. Per the germline V gene, CDR1 is SGHRS and CDR2 is YFSETQ. Trimming took off 4 bases at V and 3 bases at J, with 8 bases between the two ends. Here the CDR3 DNA reads TGCGCCAGCAGCCCACAGGGCTACGAGCAGTACTTC. Translation: CASSPQGYEQYF.

V is TRBV5-6 and J is TRBJ2-7; the match to TRBD2 covers 7 bases. V shed 5 bases, J shed 2 bases, and the junction held 4 bases outside the gene matches. Germline CDR1 SGHDT, CDR2 YYEEEE. The CDR3 length is 13 residues. CDR3 region: CASSPGTTYEQYF. The CDR3 bases are TGTGCCAGCAGTCCCGGGACTACCTACGAGCAGTACTTC.

J is TRBJ2-2 and V is TRBV4-1; a possible D gene is TRBD1 (6 bases). Trimming shortened V by 6 bases and J by 7 bases, and 9 bases separated the two germline ends. The germline CDR1 and CDR2 sequences are MGHRA and YSYEKL. The CDR3 loop spans 12 amino acids. The CDR3 is CASREGDGELFF. CDR3 nucleotides: TGCGCCAGCAGAGAGGGGGACGGGGAGCTGTTTTTT.

This chain links TRBV2 with TRBJ2-7; the D gene is possibly TRBD1 (6 bases). The CDR3 is made up of 11 amino acids. The germline gives CDR1 SNHLY, CDR2 FYNNEI. Between the trimmed V and J ends, which lost 6 bases and 6 bases, there was a span of 9 bases. The CDR3 nucleotides read TGTGCCAGCAGGTCAGGGGCCGAGCAGTACTTC. Amino acids: CASRSGAEQYF.

The rearrangement joins TRBV6-1 to TRBJ1-2; unclear D gene. V lost 1 base and J 4 bases, leaving 13 bases between the germline ends. The CDR3 sequence is 15 residues long. Germline values: CDR1 MNHNS, CDR2 SASEGT. The CDR3 reads CASSEVTAESYGYTF. In DNA form, the CDR3 reads TGTGCCAGCAGTGAAGTAACCGCGGAGAGCTATGGCTACACCTTC.

The chain combines TRBV10-3 with TRBJ2-1; D may be TRBD2 (6 bases). V lost 0 bases and J 0 bases, leaving 6 bases between the germline ends. CDR3 length: 15 residues. The V gene's germline CDR1 is ENHRY and CDR2 SYGVKD. CDR3 loop: CAISESTSSYNEQFF. Here the CDR3 DNA reads TGTGCCATCAGTGAGTCGACTAGCTCCTACAATGAGCAGTTCTTC.

The CDR3 spells CASSVGSGGFQETQYF. The CDR3 region has the DNA TGTGCCAGCAGCGTGGGTAGCGGGGGATTCCAAGAGACCCAGTACTTC. This chain links TRBV9 with TRBJ2-5; TRBD2 aligns across 9 bases. V shed 2 bases, J shed 1 base, and the junction held 6 bases outside the gene matches. CDR3 length: 16 amino acids. In germline, CDR1 is SGDLS, CDR2 YYNGEE.

The DNA of the CDR3 is TGTGCCTGGATGGACAGCTCCTACGAGCAGTACTTC. Its protein is CAWMDSSYEQYF. The chain uses TRBV30 and TRBJ2-7; possibly TRBD1 for D (6 bases). Germline CDR1 is GTSNPN and CDR2 is SVGIG (reference sequence). V was trimmed by 4 bases and J by 0 bases, leaving 7 bases between them. The CDR3 is 12 residues long.